This T cell receptor (beta chain) was identified in a study of T-cell memory formation after mild COVID-19. Findings of the study overall: Pre-infection memory carried some responding clones, suggesting that cross-reactive memory joined. Of the contracting clones, CD4+ ones lay mainly in CM and EM, and CD8+ ones in EMRA.

TCRdb called the 5' RACE reads again in MiXCR, with one record for every CDR3 protein. The data show 470,000 or so distinct CDR3 sequences, roughly 20% seen once. About this clonotype: Its cognate antigen is unknown.

This CDR3 spans 14 amino acids. V was clipped by 1 base and J by 2 bases, with 7 bases between them. CDR1 SGHNT and CDR2 YENEEA come from the germline V gene. The material sequenced was PBMCs or a T cell subset sorted from them (not recorded which). The rearrangement joins TRBV11-3 to TRBJ2-3; tentatively, D is TRBD2 (5 bases). The source is an adult woman who had mild COVID-19 (a few samples of this study predate the infection). Cell type and time point are not known. The CDR3 loop is CASSLAGNTDTQYF. CDR3 in DNA: TGTGCCAGCAGCTTAGCGGGGAACACAGATACGCAGTATTTT.